The rows below give T cell receptor beta chains drawn from one sample of a study of blood T cell repertoires in COVID-19. Generated by immunoSEQ multiplex PCR, the TCRdb table keeps only in-frame clones and is missing some. The repertoire consists of around 340,000 clones, with about 86% occurring once and the leading ten covering 7.1%. Sequencing input: peripheral blood. The receptors stem from a woman aged 60 to 75 with COVID-19, enrolled during active disease. CDR3s include the opening cysteine and the closing phenylalanine or tryptophan. Fields, in order: J gene, D gene, clone size, V gene, CDR3 DNA, CDR3 protein. A D gene is named only where the DNA matches it firmly. Clone sizes are given selectively: once, few, many, or a class where the clone is expanded.

j_gene: TRBJ2-2; d_gene: TRBD2; abundance: NA; v_gene: TRBV5-1; CDR3nt: TGCGCCAGCAGTAGTCTAGCGGGGGGGCCGAGCACCGGGGAGCTGTTTTTT; CDR3aa: CASSSLAGGPSTGELFF
j_gene: TRBJ1-2; d_gene: NA; abundance: NA; v_gene: TRBV30; CDR3nt: TGTGCCTGGAGTGCAAACGACGGGGAACACTATGGCTACACCTTC; CDR3aa: CAWSANDGEHYGYTF
j_gene: TRBJ1-6; d_gene: NA; abundance: NA; v_gene: TRBV4-1; CDR3nt: TGCGCCAGCAGCCAAGTAGTAGCGGGGGTGGTTAATTCACCCCTCCACTTT; CDR3aa: CASSQVVAGVVNSPLHF
j_gene: TRBJ2-7; d_gene: TRBD1; abundance: NA; v_gene: TRBV24-1; CDR3nt: TGTGCCACCGACGGACAGGACACCCCTTCTAACTCCACCTACGAGCAGTACTTC; CDR3aa: CATDGQDTPSNSTYEQYF
j_gene: TRBJ1-1; d_gene: NA; abundance: NA; v_gene: TRBV4-1; CDR3nt: TGCGCCAGCAGCCAAGGTTCGGGGGGGAGCACTGAAGCTTTCTTT; CDR3aa: CASSQGSGGSTEAFF
j_gene: TRBJ2-5; d_gene: NA; abundance: NA; v_gene: TRBV5-1; CDR3nt: TGCGCCAGCAGCTTACTAGGGCGTATCCAAGAGACCCAGTACTTC; CDR3aa: CASSLLGRIQETQYF
j_gene: TRBJ1-1; d_gene: NA; abundance: NA; v_gene: TRBV20-1; CDR3nt: TGCAGTGCTACCTCGATGAGTGGAGCTTTCTTT; CDR3aa: CSATSMSGAFF
j_gene: TRBJ1-2; d_gene: TRBD1; abundance: NA; v_gene: TRBV7-2; CDR3nt: TGTGCCAGCACCGGGGCCAGGGGGTCTAACTATGGCTACACCTTC; CDR3aa: CASTGARGSNYGYTF
j_gene: TRBJ2-1; d_gene: TRBD2; abundance: NA; v_gene: TRBV9; CDR3nt: TGTGCCAGCAGGGGGACTAGCGGCGACAATGAGCAGTTCTTC; CDR3aa: CASRGTSGDNEQFF
j_gene: TRBJ1-1; d_gene: TRBD1; abundance: NA; v_gene: TRBV9; CDR3nt: TGTGCCAGCGGGACAGGGAACACTGAAGCTTTCTTT; CDR3aa: CASGTGNTEAFF
j_gene: TRBJ2-7; d_gene: NA; abundance: NA; v_gene: TRBV5-4; CDR3nt: TGTGCCAGCAGCTCGGGACTACAGGGCGAGCAGTACTTC; CDR3aa: CASSSGLQGEQYF
j_gene: TRBJ2-7; d_gene: TRBD2; abundance: few; v_gene: TRBV2; CDR3nt: TGTGCCACCACAACTAGCGGGGGCCGGAGCTCCTACGAGCAGTACTTC; CDR3aa: CATTTSGGRSSYEQYF
j_gene: TRBJ2-5; d_gene: NA; abundance: NA; v_gene: TRBV5-1; CDR3nt: TGCGCCAGCAGCTTGGCCTTAGGGGTGGAAGAGACCCAGTACTTC; CDR3aa: CASSLALGVEETQYF
j_gene: TRBJ2-1; d_gene: NA; abundance: NA; v_gene: TRBV19; CDR3nt: TGTGCCAGTAGTATCGAGACAGCCATCTACAATGAGCAGTTCTTC; CDR3aa: CASSIETAIYNEQFF
j_gene: TRBJ1-1; d_gene: NA; abundance: NA; v_gene: TRBV29-1; CDR3nt: TGCAGCGTTGAGGGGGGGGAAATGAACACTGAAGCTTTCTTT; CDR3aa: CSVEGGEMNTEAFF
j_gene: TRBJ1-1; d_gene: TRBD1; abundance: once; v_gene: TRBV14; CDR3nt: TGTGCCAGCAGCCAGTTGGTCGGGACAGACGAAGCTTTCTTT; CDR3aa: CASSQLVGTDEAFF
j_gene: TRBJ2-2; d_gene: TRBD1; abundance: NA; v_gene: TRBV10-3; CDR3nt: TGTGCCATCAGTGATCAGACAGGGGCCGTAACTAACACCGGGGAGCTGTTTTTT; CDR3aa: CAISDQTGAVTNTGELFF
j_gene: TRBJ2-7; d_gene: NA; abundance: NA; v_gene: TRBV29-1; CDR3nt: TGCAGCGTTGAAGATTTTGTCTCGGAGCCTAGCTCCTACGAGCAGTACTTC; CDR3aa: CSVEDFVSEPSSYEQYF
j_gene: TRBJ1-2; d_gene: NA; abundance: NA; v_gene: TRBV18; CDR3nt: TGTGCCAGCACCCTGACAGTGCACTATGGCTACACCTTC; CDR3aa: CASTLTVHYGYTF
j_gene: TRBJ1-6; d_gene: NA; abundance: NA; v_gene: TRBV4-1; CDR3nt: TGCGCCAGCAGCCAAGGGGTGGTCAGGGGCACTAATTCACCCCTCCACTTT; CDR3aa: CASSQGVVRGTNSPLHF
j_gene: TRBJ2-7; d_gene: NA; abundance: NA; v_gene: TRBV7-9; CDR3nt: TGTGCCAGCAGCCCGCAAGAGACCTACGAGCAGTACTTC; CDR3aa: CASSPQETYEQYF
j_gene: TRBJ1-1; d_gene: NA; abundance: NA; v_gene: TRBV19; CDR3nt: TGTGCCAGTAGTCGGAGAACGGACAGAAACACTGAAGCTTTCTTT; CDR3aa: CASSRRTDRNTEAFF
j_gene: TRBJ2-1; d_gene: TRBD2; abundance: few; v_gene: TRBV5-1; CDR3nt: TGCGCCAGCAGCTCTAGCGGGGGAAGTAATGAGCAGTTCTTC; CDR3aa: CASSSSGGSNEQFF
j_gene: TRBJ1-2; d_gene: NA; abundance: NA; v_gene: TRBV19; CDR3nt: TGTGCCAGTAGCCATGTGGCCAGGCCTGACTATGGCTACACCTTC; CDR3aa: CASSHVARPDYGYTF
j_gene: TRBJ1-6; d_gene: TRBD1; abundance: NA; v_gene: TRBV5-1; CDR3nt: TGCGCCAGCAGCCAGAACCTTGGACAGGGCGGGTCACCCCTCCACTTT; CDR3aa: CASSQNLGQGGSPLHF
j_gene: TRBJ2-1; d_gene: NA; abundance: NA; v_gene: TRBV7-9; CDR3nt: TGTGCCAGCAGCGGACTTAACAATGAGCAGTTCTTC; CDR3aa: CASSGLNNEQFF
j_gene: TRBJ2-5; d_gene: TRBD2; abundance: NA; v_gene: TRBV5-1; CDR3nt: TGCGCCAGCAGACCTGCTGGACGGGGAGGGGAAGAGACCCAGTACTTC; CDR3aa: CASRPAGRGGEETQYF
j_gene: TRBJ2-6; d_gene: NA; abundance: NA; v_gene: TRBV5-1; CDR3nt: TGCGCCAGCAGCTTGGGGTGGGGGGAAGCGGCTGGGGCCAACGTCCTGACTTTC; CDR3aa: CASSLGWGEAAGANVLTF
j_gene: TRBJ1-3; d_gene: TRBD1; abundance: NA; v_gene: TRBV18; CDR3nt: TGTGCCAGCTCACCGATCGGACAGGCTGGAAACACCATATATTTT; CDR3aa: CASSPIGQAGNTIYF
j_gene: TRBJ1-4; d_gene: TRBD1; abundance: NA; v_gene: TRBV4-1; CDR3nt: TGCGCCAGCAGGGAAGCAGGGGGAACTAATGAAAAACTGTTTTTT; CDR3aa: CASREAGGTNEKLFF
j_gene: TRBJ2-3; d_gene: TRBD2; abundance: NA; v_gene: TRBV10-2; CDR3nt: TGCGCCAGCAGTGTTAGCGGGGGGACCACAGATACGCAGTATTTT; CDR3aa: CASSVSGGTTDTQYF
j_gene: TRBJ2-4; d_gene: TRBD2; abundance: NA; v_gene: TRBV7-2; CDR3nt: TGTGCCAGCAGCTTGGGGGCCGCTAGCGGGGAGGCCAAAAACATTCAGTACTTC; CDR3aa: CASSLGAASGEAKNIQYF
j_gene: TRBJ1-1; d_gene: NA; abundance: NA; v_gene: TRBV4-2; CDR3nt: TGTGCCAGCAGCCAAGCGGACACGAACACTGAAGCTTTCTTT; CDR3aa: CASSQADTNTEAFF